The T cell receptor beta chain described here comes from a study of cytomegalovirus exposure and HLA in healthy donors. The PCR was carried out with 60 Vbeta primers and 13 Jbeta primers. Method: immunoSEQ multiplex PCR; TCRdb's copy keeps in-frame clones and lacks some. Among roughly 80,000 clones, around 66% were seen once, and the ten largest hold roughly 5.2%. A remark on this clone: Its target is unknown.

General study points: Later analysis placed DRB1 highest and HLA-C lowest in TCR association rates, which differed by HLA locus.

V gave up 7 bases and J gave up 0 bases, with 11 bases separating them. Per germline, CDR1 GTSNPN and CDR2 SVGIG (reference sequence). This CDR3 comprises 13 residues. This receptor was obtained from a man in his sixties in good health and CMV-seropositive. Specimen: PBMCs. This chain links TRBV30 with TRBJ2-3, with D perhaps TRBD2 (6 bases). The CDR3 DNA follows: TGTGCCTCCCCGGGACTTAGCACAGATACGCAGTATTTT. It translates to CASPGLSTDTQYF.